This T cell receptor beta chain was sequenced during a study of blood T cell repertoires in COVID-19. Repertoires were generated with immunoSEQ multiplex PCR, while TCRdb's copy carries only in-frame clones and drops some. The sample has a few hundred thousand clones, just over 90% seen once. This clone is a singleton in its sample. Across over 20 US areas, participants ranged in age from 18 to 89 years. V lost 1 base and J 3 bases, leaving 3 bases between the germline ends. Germline lookup yields CDR1 LGHDT and CDR2 YNNKEL (reference sequence). This CDR3 comprises 12 residues. The rearrangement uses TRBV3-1 (or the pseudogene TRBV3-2) and TRBJ1-2; D is unclear. The receptor's source is a woman between 40 and 55 years old who had been exposed to COVID-19. Sequencing input: PBMCs or T cells enriched from blood (not recorded which). The CDR3 loop reads CASSQAHYGYTF. The DNA for the CDR3 is TGTGCCAGCAGCCAAGCTCACTATGGCTACACCTTC.